Below, one T cell receptor beta chain is given with its context. What it binds is unknown. Germline CDR1 reads SGHTA; CDR2 reads FQGTGA. V lost 1 base and J 8 bases, leaving 11 bases between the germline ends. The CDR3 is 13 residues long. MiXCR, applied by TCRdb to the 5' RACE reads, yields one record per CDR3 protein. Counted here are about 8,200 distinct CDR3 sequences, about 65% occurring once; the ten biggest clones make up about 4.6%. Study-level findings and limits: Tumor memory CD4+ T cell TCR gene usage clustered with blood and lymph node memory CD4+ cells and lymph node naive CD4+ cells.

The sequencing input was tumor-infiltrating naive CD4+ T cells sorted from the breast tumor. The sample's subset: naive CD4+ T cells, CD4+CD45RA+CD25-. This receptor was obtained from a female donor with breast cancer. This chain links TRBV7-3 with TRBJ1-1; D is perhaps TRBD1 (6 bases). The CDR3 DNA reads as TGTGCCAGCAGCTTAAGATCTGGGGGCGAAGCTTTCTTT. Translated, it gives CASSLRSGGEAFF.